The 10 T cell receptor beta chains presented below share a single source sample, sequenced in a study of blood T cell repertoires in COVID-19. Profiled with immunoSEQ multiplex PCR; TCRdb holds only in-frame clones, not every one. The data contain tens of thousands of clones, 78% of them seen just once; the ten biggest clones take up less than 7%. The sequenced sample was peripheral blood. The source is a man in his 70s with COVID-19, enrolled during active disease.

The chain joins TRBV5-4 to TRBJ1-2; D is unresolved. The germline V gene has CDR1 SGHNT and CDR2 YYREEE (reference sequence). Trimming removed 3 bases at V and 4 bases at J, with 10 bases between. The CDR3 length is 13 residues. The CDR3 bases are TGTGCCAGCAGCTCGTGGTCGGGCTATGGCTACACCTTC. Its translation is CASSSWSGYGYTF.

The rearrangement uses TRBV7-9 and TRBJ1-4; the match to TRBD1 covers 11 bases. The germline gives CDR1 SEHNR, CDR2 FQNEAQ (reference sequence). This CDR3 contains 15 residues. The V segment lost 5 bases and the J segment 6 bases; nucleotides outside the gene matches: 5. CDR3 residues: CASSPGQGADEKLFF. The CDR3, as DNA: TGTGCCAGCAGCCCAGGACAGGGGGCAGATGAAAAACTGTTTTTT.

DNA for the CDR3: TGTGCCAGCAAGGGGCAGGGTGAATCACCCCTCCACTTT. Translating it yields CASKGQGESPLHF. The chain couples TRBV6-5 to TRBJ1-6, with a possible D match to TRBD1 (5 bases). V was trimmed by 7 bases and J by 10 bases, leaving 14 bases between them. The germline gives CDR1 MNHEY, CDR2 SVGAGI. The CDR3 loop spans 13 amino acids.

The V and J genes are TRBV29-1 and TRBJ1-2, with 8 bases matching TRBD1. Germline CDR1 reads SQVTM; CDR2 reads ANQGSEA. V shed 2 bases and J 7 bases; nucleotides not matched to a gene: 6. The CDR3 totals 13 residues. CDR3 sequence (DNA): TGCAGCGTTGAAAGGGGGGGACAGGCTGGCTACACCTTC. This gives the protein CSVERGGQAGYTF.

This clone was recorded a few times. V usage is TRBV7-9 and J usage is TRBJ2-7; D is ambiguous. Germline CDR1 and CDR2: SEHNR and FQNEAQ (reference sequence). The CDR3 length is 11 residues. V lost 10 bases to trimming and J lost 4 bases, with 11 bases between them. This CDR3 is CATFDGYEQYF. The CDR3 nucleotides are TGTGCCACTTTCGACGGGTACGAGCAGTACTTC.

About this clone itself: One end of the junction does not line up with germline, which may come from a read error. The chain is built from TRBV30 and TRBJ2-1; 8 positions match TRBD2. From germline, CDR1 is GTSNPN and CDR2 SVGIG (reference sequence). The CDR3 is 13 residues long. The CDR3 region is CGWQREGLSEQFF. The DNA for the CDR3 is TGCGGTTGGCAACGGGAGGGCCTGAGTGAGCAGTTCTTC.

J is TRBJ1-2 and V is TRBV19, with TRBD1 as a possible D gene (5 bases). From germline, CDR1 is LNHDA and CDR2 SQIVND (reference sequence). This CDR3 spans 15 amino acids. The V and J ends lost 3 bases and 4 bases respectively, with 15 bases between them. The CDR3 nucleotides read TGTGCCAGTAGTATGGTCAGGGAACTATTCTATGGCTACACCTTC. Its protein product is CASSMVRELFYGYTF.

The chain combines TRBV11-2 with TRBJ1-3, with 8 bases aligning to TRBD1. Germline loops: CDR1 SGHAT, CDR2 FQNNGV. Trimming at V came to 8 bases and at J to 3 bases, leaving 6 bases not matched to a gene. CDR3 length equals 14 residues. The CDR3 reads CASGQGTFGNTIYF. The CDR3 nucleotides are TGTGCCAGCGGACAGGGAACTTTTGGAAACACCATATATTTT.

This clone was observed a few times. The chain's CDR3 is CASRVLTSGSYEQYF. CDR3 in DNA: TGTGCCAGCAGGGTCCTGACTAGCGGGAGCTACGAGCAGTACTTC. The rearrangement links TRBV6-5 to TRBJ2-7, with 12 bases identical to TRBD2. J was trimmed by 3 bases and V by 6 bases; bases with no gene match: 6. Germline lookup yields CDR1 MNHEY and CDR2 SVGAGI. There are 15 residues in the CDR3.

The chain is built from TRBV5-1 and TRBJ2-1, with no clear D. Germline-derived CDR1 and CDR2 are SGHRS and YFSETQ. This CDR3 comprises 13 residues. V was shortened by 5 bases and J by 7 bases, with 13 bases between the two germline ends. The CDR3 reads CASSPSPRNEQFF. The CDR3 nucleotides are TGCGCCAGCAGTCCTTCCCCTAGGAATGAGCAGTTCTTC.